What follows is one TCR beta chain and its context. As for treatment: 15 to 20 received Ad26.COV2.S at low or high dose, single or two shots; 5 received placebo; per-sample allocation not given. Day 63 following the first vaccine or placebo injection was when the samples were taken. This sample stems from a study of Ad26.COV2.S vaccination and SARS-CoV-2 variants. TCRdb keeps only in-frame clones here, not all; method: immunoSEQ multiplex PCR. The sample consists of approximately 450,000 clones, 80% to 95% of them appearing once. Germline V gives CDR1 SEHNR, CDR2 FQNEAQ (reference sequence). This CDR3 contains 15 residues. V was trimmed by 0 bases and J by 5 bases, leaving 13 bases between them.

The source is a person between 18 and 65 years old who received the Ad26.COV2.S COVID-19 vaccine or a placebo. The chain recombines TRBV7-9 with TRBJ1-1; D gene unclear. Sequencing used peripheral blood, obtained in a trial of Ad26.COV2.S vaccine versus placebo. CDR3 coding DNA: TGTGCCAGCAGCTTAGCGGGTCCGGCGGGGACTGAAGCTTTCTTT. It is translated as CASSLAGPAGTEAFF. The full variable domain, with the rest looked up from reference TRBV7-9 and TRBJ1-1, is DTGVSQNPRHKITKRGQNVTFRCDPISEHNRLYWYRQTLGQGPEFLTYFQNEAQLEKSRLLSDRFSAERPKGSFSTLEIQRTEQGDSAMYLCASSLAGPAGTEAFFGQGTRLTVV.